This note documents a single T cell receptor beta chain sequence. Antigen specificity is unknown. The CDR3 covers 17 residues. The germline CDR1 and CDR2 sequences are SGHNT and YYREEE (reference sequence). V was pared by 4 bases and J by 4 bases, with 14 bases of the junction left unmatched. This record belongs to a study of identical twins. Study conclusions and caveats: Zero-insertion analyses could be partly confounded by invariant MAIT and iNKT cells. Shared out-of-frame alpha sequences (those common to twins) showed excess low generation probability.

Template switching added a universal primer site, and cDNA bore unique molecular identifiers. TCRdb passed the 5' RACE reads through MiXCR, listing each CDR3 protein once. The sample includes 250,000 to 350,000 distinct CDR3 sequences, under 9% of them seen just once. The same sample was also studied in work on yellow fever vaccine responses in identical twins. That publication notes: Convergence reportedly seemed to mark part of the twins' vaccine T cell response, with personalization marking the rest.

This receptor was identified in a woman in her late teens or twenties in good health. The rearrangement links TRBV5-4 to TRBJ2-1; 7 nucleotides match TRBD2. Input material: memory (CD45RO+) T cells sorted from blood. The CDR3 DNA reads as TGTGCCAGCAGCCCGAAGATTGGGGCTAGCGGTTACAATGAGCAGTTCTTC. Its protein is CASSPKIGASGYNEQFF.